What follows describes a single T cell receptor beta chain. Its antigen is currently unknown. The sample originates from a study of blood T cells in healthy people across ages. The length of the CDR3 is 16 residues. In germline, CDR1 is ENHRY, CDR2 SYGVKD. Then a second PCR, running about 6 to 11 cycles, was carried out with a sample-barcoded 5' primer and a J-beta primer mix. Every cDNA molecule carried a tag from a template-switch adaptor bearing 12 random nucleotides. From the 5' RACE reads, TCRdb called clonotypes with MiXCR, one entry per CDR3 protein. This table has 580,000 or so distinct CDR3 sequences, more than 45% appearing once. Study outcomes and limitations: Unsorted PBMCs prevented conclusive naive versus antigen-experienced comparison. Fewer expanded clones and more diversity marked long-lived versus aged donors. Diversity was estimated from one million T cells, and these estimates were considered underestimates.

This TCR derives from a man older than 75 in good health. Input material: blood. The chain links TRBV10-3 to TRBJ2-5; TRBD2 might be the D (6 bases). The J call could be wrong; TRBJ2-7 is a better fit for the DNA end. The CDR3 protein is CAISLNSGADAYEQYF. CDR3 DNA: TGTGCCATCAGTCTAAATAGCGGAGCCGACGCCTACGAGCAGTACTTC.